The T cell receptor beta chain described here comes from a study of T cell responses to AZD1222 COVID-19 vaccine. Some clones are missing from TCRdb's copy, which holds only in-frame ones; the method was immunoSEQ multiplex PCR. The repertoire has 98,000 or so clones, approximately 89% of them found once; the top ten carry less than 4%. Remarks on this clone: The antigen is undetermined.

Points from the study as a whole: Researchers took repertoire samples only after the peak T cell response had come.

The germline gives CDR1 SGDLS, CDR2 YYNGEE. J lost 4 bases, V lost 1 base, and 4 bases had no gene match. This CDR3 has 15 amino acids. The rearrangement links TRBV9 to TRBJ2-3, with 9 bases identical to TRBD2. The TCR originated in an adult in good health. Material: peripheral blood, obtained on day 0 of MenACWY control vaccination. In DNA form, the CDR3 reads TGTGCCAGCAGCGTATGGCGGGGGGGTGCAGATACGCAGTATTTT. Translated: CASSVWRGGADTQYF.